Listed below are T cell receptor beta chains from one sample, sequenced in a study of blood T cells in healthy people across ages. A single record per CDR3 protein comes from TCRdb applying MiXCR to the 5' RACE reads. The data contain approximately 1,700,000 distinct CDR3 sequences, roughly 43% of them seen just once; the ten biggest clones take up under 25%. Material for sequencing was blood. Every receptor here comes from a human donor in good health. Both conserved end residues are part of each CDR3.

v_call: TRBV29-1; j_call: TRBJ2-7; cdr3_aa: CSVPRQGAINEQYF
v_call: TRBV5-1; j_call: NA; cdr3_aa: CASSFQTSGDGSYNEQYF
v_call: TRBV2; j_call: TRBJ2-3; cdr3_aa: CASKVLAGGSTDTQYF
v_call: TRBV20-1; j_call: TRBJ2-3; cdr3_aa: CSSKGDTDTQYF
v_call: TRBV7-8; j_call: NA; cdr3_aa: CASSLDFGTGLHEQYF
v_call: TRBV12-5; j_call: TRBJ2-3; cdr3_aa: CASGGYTDTQYF
v_call: TRBV12-3/TRBV12-4; j_call: TRBJ1-2; cdr3_aa: CASSLSLAPNGYTF
v_call: TRBV12-5; j_call: TRBJ1-1; cdr3_aa: CASGFPGTEAFF
v_call: TRBV5-1; j_call: TRBJ2-1; cdr3_aa: CASSLFQSYNEQFF
v_call: TRBV20-1; j_call: TRBJ2-2; cdr3_aa: CSARGGGFNTGELFF
v_call: TRBV6-2/TRBV6-3; j_call: TRBJ1-5; cdr3_aa: CTSSQTGRNQPQHF
v_call: TRBV7-2; j_call: TRBJ2-1; cdr3_aa: CASSLGPGLAGAYEQFF
v_call: TRBV6-5; j_call: TRBJ2-5; cdr3_aa: CASSYHPAGDTETQYF
v_call: TRBV28; j_call: TRBJ1-4; cdr3_aa: CASSLLAASNEKLFF
v_call: TRBV7-3; j_call: TRBJ2-3; cdr3_aa: CASSLVATSGGHDTDTQYF
v_call: TRBV20-1; j_call: TRBJ2-3; cdr3_aa: CSASLDPRGSDTQYF
v_call: TRBV5-1; j_call: TRBJ1-2; cdr3_aa: CASSLAPSTGQVWGYTF
v_call: TRBV20-1; j_call: TRBJ2-1; cdr3_aa: CSARDIYSYNEQFF
v_call: TRBV15; j_call: TRBJ2-1; cdr3_aa: CATSRDRQAYNEQFF
v_call: TRBV11-2; j_call: TRBJ1-3; cdr3_aa: CASSLSQGPQNTIYF
v_call: TRBV7-3; j_call: TRBJ1-5; cdr3_aa: CASSLKGGLNQPQHF
v_call: TRBV7-2; j_call: TRBJ1-3; cdr3_aa: CASSRNSGAGNTIYF